This T cell receptor (beta chain) was sequenced for a study of T cell repertoires in cytomegalovirus infection (dated by TCRdb to the late 2010s). About the full investigation: The HLA type of each donor mattered for the analysis, because public TCR beta signatures pointed to carriage of CMV infection along with the matching HLA type.

This clonotype was recorded a few times. The antigen this receptor binds is unknown. Within one base of it there is no much larger clone, and no base qualities were kept. Reads for this sample came from an Illumina HiSeq 1500. TCRdb cleaned the public reads at Q25 with fastp, built clones with MiXCR and kept in-frame beta chains. Each entry is one CDR3 protein sequence, shown with its most common DNA and genes. The sample table shows some 700,000 distinct CDR3 sequences, and roughly a third are seen once. 2.5% to 3.5% of the sample is in the top ten clones. The CDR1 and CDR2 encoded by the germline V gene are MNHGY and SAAAGT. The trim is 2 bases for V and 6 bases for J, with a gap of 13 bases between the germline ends. The CDR3 contains 14 residues, cysteine and phenylalanine counted. The CDR3 DNA has 42 bases and is translated from base 1. Overall study outcomes, separate from this receptor: The ex vivo response was dominated by HLA-C-restricted CMV-specific TCR beta clonotypes, which also provided the single most frequent clonotype in two of eight donors. Carriers of CMV infection plus the relevant HLA type were discriminated by the cumulative frequency of public TCR beta family members in the study cohort and in an independent roughly 340-donor cohort.

The chain couples TRBV6-8 to TRBJ1-2; too little of a D gene remains to name it. This TCR was recovered from a human donor in good health (CMV status not recorded). Some clones in this sample may be carry-over from other donors' samples. Specimen: PBMCs. The DNA reads TGTGCCAGCAGTTACCGGGTGGACTCGGATGGCTACACCTTC. This encodes CASSYRVDSDGYTF.